These T cell receptor beta chains were read from a single sample in a study of spatial heterogeneity in lung cancer. From the 5' RACE reads, TCRdb called clonotypes with MiXCR, one entry per CDR3 protein. The sample records more than 2,000 distinct CDR3 sequences, about 4.5% being singletons. Specimen: normal lung tissue next to the tumor, collected at surgery. The origin of the receptors is a female donor with early-stage non-small cell lung cancer. The CDR3 runs from the conserved cysteine through the conserved F or W. A D gene is named only where the DNA matches it firmly. Size values are once, few and many counts, or a class for expanded clones, and some rows have none.

D,size,J,V,DNA,CDR3
-,few,TRBJ1-1,TRBV30,TGTGCCTGGAGTGTAGTTCAGGGGCTGAACACTGAAGCTTTCTTT,CAWSVVQGLNTEAFF
-,medium-sized,TRBJ2-3,TRBV20-1,TGCAGTGCTAGAGTGGCGGGAACAGATACGCAGTATTTT,CSARVAGTDTQYF
-,medium-sized,TRBJ2-5,TRBV28,TGTGCCAGCTATAATCTTGGAGGACCCCAAGGGACAAAGAGGACCCAGTACTTC,CASYNLGGPQGTKRTQYF
TRBD1,many,TRBJ1-5,TRBV20-1,TGCAGTGCTAGAAGCCGGGGACAGGGTGTTCAGCCCCAGCATTTT,CSARSRGQGVQPQHF
TRBD2,many,TRBJ2-2,TRBV12-3/TRBV12-4,TGTGCCAGCACCCCTCATAGCGGGGGGTTAACCCGGGAGCTGTTTTTT,CASTPHSGGLTRELFF
-,medium-sized,TRBJ1-2,TRBV6-5,TGTGCCAGCACCAAGGACGGAAGCTATGGCTACACCTTC,CASTKDGSYGYTF
-,-,TRBJ1-1,TRBV18,TGTGCCAGCTCACCCAGGGGTGCTGAAGCTTTCTTT,CASSPRGAEAFF
-,-,TRBJ2-3,TRBV2,TGTGCCAGCAGTGATAGTGGGACAGATACGCAGTATTTT,CASSDSGTDTQYF
-,many,TRBJ1-6,TRBV6-4,TGTGCCAGCAGTGAGACCCCGAATGGCGGTTCACCCCTCCACTTT,CASSETPNGGSPLHF
-,medium-sized,TRBJ2-1,TRBV11-2,TGTGCCAGCAGCTTTTATGGGACCGATATCCTACACAATGAGCAGTTCTTC,CASSFYGTDILHNEQFF
-,many,TRBJ2-3,TRBV18,TGTGCCAGCTCACCGCCGACAGTGAGAGATACGCAGTATTTT,CASSPPTVRDTQYF
TRBD1,medium-sized,TRBJ1-5,TRBV12-3/TRBV12-4,TGTGCCAGCAGACGGACAGGGGCTAATCAGCCCCAGCATTTT,CASRRTGANQPQHF
-,many,TRBJ2-5,TRBV11-2,TGTGCCAGCAGCAACCAAGAGACCCAGTACTTC,CASSNQETQYF
-,large,TRBJ2-2,TRBV24-1,TGTGCCACCAGGGACGGTACTACCGGGGAGCTGTTTTTT,CATRDGTTGELFF
-,many,TRBJ1-4,TRBV6-2/TRBV6-3,TGTGCCAGCAGTTACCGGAGCGGAGAGACTAATGAAAAACTGTTTTTT,CASSYRSGETNEKLFF
-,many,TRBJ1-2,TRBV28,TGTGCCAGCAGTTTGCCCATTTGGGGGGCAACTGGCTACACCTTC,CASSLPIWGATGYTF
-,many,TRBJ1-1,TRBV20-1,TGCAGTGCTAGAGGCTGGGGGGCGGTGAACACTGAAGCTTTCTTT,CSARGWGAVNTEAFF
-,medium-sized,TRBJ2-1,TRBV20-1,TGCAGTGCTAGCTGGCAGGTAATCAACAATGAGCAGTTCTTC,CSASWQVINNEQFF
-,medium-sized,TRBJ2-5,TRBV12-3/TRBV12-4,TGTGCCAGCAATACGAGGGGGACCCAGTACTTC,CASNTRGTQYF
-,many,TRBJ1-2,TRBV6-5,TGTGCCAGCGGGCGGGGGCCTAGCTATGGCTACACCTTC,CASGRGPSYGYTF
-,medium-sized,TRBJ1-1,TRBV7-2,TGTGCCAGCAGCTTAGCGGGCATAATGAACACTGAAGCTTTCTTT,CASSLAGIMNTEAFF
-,medium-sized,TRBJ2-2,TRBV12-3/TRBV12-4,TGTGCCAGCAGTCAAGAGACAGTGAACACCGGGGAGCTGTTTTTT,CASSQETVNTGELFF
-,medium-sized,TRBJ1-5,TRBV9,TGTGCCAGCAGCGTGGACGTCAATCAGCCCCAGCATTTT,CASSVDVNQPQHF
-,medium-sized,TRBJ2-5,TRBV7-9,TGTGCCAGCAGCCCGAAAGAGACCCAGTACTTC,CASSPKETQYF
-,medium-sized,TRBJ1-1,TRBV7-3,TGTGCCAGCAGTTCCACCCCCACTGACACTGAAGCTTTCTTT,CASSSTPTDTEAFF
TRBD1,medium-sized,TRBJ1-2,TRBV24-1,TGTGCCACCAGTGCAGGGGGTCAAGGGGATGGCTACACCTTC,CATSAGGQGDGYTF
-,large,TRBJ2-7,TRBV12-3/TRBV12-4,TGTGCCAGCAGTTTTGGAGGGGAGCAGTACTTC,CASSFGGEQYF
-,-,TRBJ1-5,TRBV20-1,TGCAGTGCTACCACCAGTAGTCCCAATCAGCCCCAGCATTTT,CSATTSSPNQPQHF
-,large,TRBJ2-1,TRBV27,TGTGCCAGCAGTTTTTTGGGTGTGGGCAATGAGCAGTTCTTC,CASSFLGVGNEQFF
TRBD1,medium-sized,TRBJ2-6,TRBV6-1,TGTGCCAGCAATGTGGGACAGGGGGCCGGAGGGGCCAACGTCCTGACTTTC,CASNVGQGAGGANVLTF
-,many,TRBJ2-6,TRBV6-5,TGTGCCAGCAGGTCGGTCTCATTCTCTGGGGCCAACGTCCTGACTTTC,CASRSVSFSGANVLTF
-,many,TRBJ2-2,TRBV18,TGTGCCAGCTCCGGGGGACGGACCGACACCGGGGAGCTGTTTTTT,CASSGGRTDTGELFF
TRBD2,few,TRBJ2-1,TRBV28,TGTGCCGGGGCTAGCGGGAGCCTCTACAATGAGCAGTTCTTC,CAGASGSLYNEQFF
TRBD2,large,TRBJ2-1,TRBV7-8,TGTGCCAGCAGCCAGGGGACTAGCGGGTACTACGATGAGCAGTTCTTC,CASSQGTSGYYDEQFF
TRBD2,medium-sized,TRBJ2-7,TRBV28,TGTGCCAGCAGTTCCTTAGCGGGCCTCACCTACGAGCAGTACTTC,CASSSLAGLTYEQYF
-,medium-sized,TRBJ2-1,TRBV5-1,TGCGCCAGCAGCACCCAGGCATTTGATAATGAGCAGTTCTTC,CASSTQAFDNEQFF
TRBD2,medium-sized,TRBJ2-3,TRBV4-1,TGCGCCAGCAGCCAAGGTGGGGGGGGTGGCACAGATACGCAGTATTTT,CASSQGGGGGTDTQYF
TRBD1,many,TRBJ1-2,TRBV4-1,TGCGCCAGCAGCCAAGAGGTCCTTGGACAGGGGGTTCTAGCGTATGGCTACACCTTC,CASSQEVLGQGVLAYGYTF
-,many,TRBJ2-6,TRBV10-3,TGTGCCATCAGAATGAGCTCTGGGGCCAACGTCCTGACTTTC,CAIRMSSGANVLTF
TRBD1,many,TRBJ2-3,TRBV2,TGTGCCAGCAGTGAAGGGGGACAGGGCTCAGATACGCAGTATTTT,CASSEGGQGSDTQYF